This entry features one T cell receptor (beta chain) sequence. The clone's antigen remains unknown. The record has no base qualities; no much larger clone is one base away. Each collaborating institution followed its own protocols to collect whole blood in K2EDTA tubes. Collaborator samples were shipped for TCRbeta analysis as frozen whole blood, isolated PBMCs, or DNA extracted from either sample type. The data are from a study of blood T cell repertoires in COVID-19 (dated by TCRdb to 2019 to 2021). For the wider study: Samples covering the acute and convalescent phases of COVID-19 were provided by collaborators in the United States, Italy and Spain. Where available, HLA class I and class II types were obtained from metadata supplied by the sample provider rather than from assay-based typing. Deeply sampled blood TCRbeta repertoires from subjects exposed to, actively infected with, or recovered from COVID-19 were included in the dataset. The samples were drawn from the first 160 participants of the ongoing ImmuneRACE study and from 950 to 1,500 subjects provided by 6 global collaborators. The repertoires were released in a freely available public database meant as a resource for research on the immune response to SARS-CoV-2. The prospective study material was composed of cDNA or gDNA derived from T cells, B-cell-depleted T cells, or PBMCs. The sample metadata nearly always contained a de-identified subject ID, COVID-19 status, age in years and sex.

The germline V gene (reference sequence) gives CDR1 as LNHNV and CDR2 as YYDKDF. V lost 4 bases and J lost 4 bases, and the count of bases not matched to a germline gene is 5. CDR3 length: 17 amino acids, cysteine to phenylalanine. Only CDR3 DNA is held: 51 bases, read in frame from base 1. TCRbeta CDR3 regions were amplified from genomic DNA using the immunoSEQ Assay, a bias-controlled multiplex PCR. Regarding the original processing steps: The number of nucleated cells in each sample was estimated by amplification of reference gene primers within the assay. To quantify the absolute abundance of each unique TCRbeta CDR3 rearrangement, sequence reads were collapsed and filtered. For each sample, productive Simpson clonality was calculated as the square root of Simpson's diversity index over productive rearrangements. The immuneACCESS repertoire file appears here via TCRdb, limited to in-frame rearrangements. These files lack a portion of the clones; in checked studies, under half of the deficit traces to unresolved V genes, and the cause of the others is not known. D and trimming were read from the DNA, whereas the V and J calls and clone size are those reported in that table. The sample data list about 68,000 clones, and 84% of these were observed just once. The ten largest make up roughly 9.2% of the sample.

General findings and caveats noted by the study authors: Clinical and demographic metadata were provided uncurated, with the amount varying by source and participant.

The receptor comes from a man over 45 with active COVID-19. This sequence uses TRBV15 and TRBJ2-1; 15 junctional bases match TRBD2. What was sequenced was peripheral blood. The CDR3 region has the sequence CATSTGTSGRSYNEQFF. The nucleotide sequence is given as TGTGCCACCAGCACCGGGACTAGCGGGAGGTCTTACAATGAGCAGTTCTTC.